These 8 T cell receptor beta chains were sequenced from one sample in a study of T cells after yellow fever vaccination. TCRdb independently ran MiXCR on the 5' RACE reads; one entry per CDR3 protein. Of about 580,000 distinct CDR3 sequences listed, about a sixth are singletons. The material was PBMCs, obtained 5 to 6 days after the first yellow fever vaccination. The receptors were gathered from a man younger than 35 who received the YFV17D yellow fever vaccine.

In this sample, this clonotype turned up a few times. The V call is TRBV7-8, the J call TRBJ2-5; D unresolved. Germline CDR1 is SGHVS and CDR2 is FQNEAQ. There are 13 residues in the CDR3. The V end lost 4 bases, the J end lost 4 bases, and 10 bases lay between the germline ends. CDR3 bases: TGTGCCAGCAGCTACCCAAGCCCAGAGACCCAGTACTTC. Amino acids: CASSYPSPETQYF.

This chain links TRBV5-1 with TRBJ2-7; D ambiguous. V was trimmed by 2 bases and J by 6 bases, leaving 12 bases between them. Germline CDR1 and CDR2: SGHRS and YFSETQ. The CDR3 is 13 residues long. The CDR3 here is CASSLDPSGEQYV. CDR3 bases: TGCGCCAGCAGCTTAGATCCGTCGGGCGAGCAGTACGTC.

V usage is TRBV2 and J usage is TRBJ2-5; the D is unclear. The V end was cut by 0 bases, the J end by 4 bases, with 3 bases between. CDR3 length: 12 residues. From germline, CDR1 is SNHLY and CDR2 FYNNEI. The CDR3 bases are TGTGCCAGCAGTGAAGCGAGAGAGACCCAGTACTTC. Translation: CASSEARETQYF.

V usage is TRBV24-1 and J usage is TRBJ2-2; tentative D call: TRBD1 (5 bases). From germline, CDR1 is KGHDR and CDR2 SFDVKD. V shed 3 bases and J shed 0 bases, with 7 bases lying between them. CDR3 length: 15 amino acids. The CDR3 sequence is CATSDMTANTGELFF. In nucleotides, the CDR3 is TGTGCCACCAGTGATATGACAGCGAACACCGGGGAGCTGTTTTTT.

This sequence joins TRBV7-2 and TRBJ1-2; tentative D call: TRBD1 (5 bases). The CDR3 has 14 residues. V lost 4 bases and J 6 bases, leaving 15 bases between the germline ends. Germline CDR1 SGHTA, CDR2 FQGNSA. CDR3 bases: TGTGCCAGCAGCTCCCGCAGGGAACTGCATGGCTACACCTTC. Encoded protein: CASSSRRELHGYTF.

The chain recombines TRBV7-9 with TRBJ1-1, with D possibly matching TRBD1 (5 bases). This CDR3 region has 14 residues. Germline CDR1 is SEHNR and CDR2 is FQNEAQ (reference sequence). Between the trimmed V and J ends, which lost 6 bases and 2 bases, there was a span of 13 bases. The CDR3 coding sequence is TGTGCCAGCAGACCGACAGTGACCAACACTGAAGCTTTCTTT. Protein sequence: CASRPTVTNTEAFF. The full variable domain, with the rest looked up from reference TRBV7-9 and TRBJ1-1, is DTGVSQNPRHKITKRGQNVTFRCDPISEHNRLYWYRQTLGQGPEFLTYFQNEAQLEKSRLLSDRFSAERPKGSFSTLEIQRTEQGDSAMYLCASRPTVTNTEAFFGQGTRLTVV.

This chain uses TRBV10-3 with TRBJ2-3, with a weak D call TRBD1 (5 bases). CDR1 ENHRY and CDR2 SYGVKD come from the germline V gene. Trimming shortened V by 7 bases and J by 4 bases, and 12 bases separated the two germline ends. There are 13 residues in the CDR3. CDR3 coding DNA: TGTGCCATCAACCATAGACAGCCAGATACGCAGTATTTT. It encodes CAINHRQPDTQYF.

A few counts support this clonotype. The CDR3 loop is CASSLPAGSSLEETQYF. The CDR3 bases are TGTGCCAGCAGCTTACCAGCGGGTAGCAGTTTAGAAGAGACCCAGTACTTC. This chain links TRBV7-8 with TRBJ2-5, with D tentatively TRBD2 (6 bases). Looked up from germline, CDR1 is SGHVS and CDR2 is FQNEAQ. This CDR3 is built from 17 residues. Trimming removed 2 bases from V and 3 bases from J, with 19 bases in between.